A selection of T cell receptor beta chains follows, all from one sample in a study of blood T cells in healthy people across ages. MiXCR, run by TCRdb on the 5' RACE reads, gives a single entry per CDR3 protein. This table holds approximately 680,000 distinct CDR3 sequences, about 32% found once. The sequenced sample was blood. All receptors derive from a woman of 80 years or more in good health. CDR3s include the opening cysteine and the closing phenylalanine or tryptophan. Each record gives: clone size, V gene, D gene, J gene, CDR3 DNA, CDR3 protein. The D gene is left open where the match is weak. Rows may omit the clone size; those that give it use once, few, many or a size class.

size: -
V: TRBV4-2
D: TRBD2
J: TRBJ2-3
DNA: TGTGCCAGCAGCCAGGGGACTAGCGGGGGGGCCCTTGCAGATACGCAGGATTTT
CDR3: CASSQGTSGGALADTQDF

size: many
V: TRBV30
D: -
J: TRBJ2-7
DNA: TGTGCCTGGAGTCGAAGTCTCTCCTACGAGCAGTACTTC
CDR3: CAWSRSLSYEQYF

size: many
V: TRBV28
D: -
J: TRBJ1-2
DNA: TGTGCCAGCAGTGTGCTGGGGGCGCATGGTGGCTACACCTTC
CDR3: CASSVLGAHGGYTF

size: few
V: TRBV20-1
D: TRBD2
J: TRBJ2-2
DNA: TGCAGTGCTAATTCGGGGACTAGCGGGGGGGCGGAGCTGTTTTTT
CDR3: CSANSGTSGGAELFF

size: -
V: TRBV28
D: -
J: TRBJ1-2
DNA: TGTGCCAGCAGTTTGCCCGGACGGGCCGCTGGCTACGGCTACACCTTC
CDR3: CASSLPGRAAGYGYTF

size: -
V: TRBV12-3/TRBV12-4
D: -
J: TRBJ2-1
DNA: TGTGCCAGCAGCCCGGGACTTATAAATGAGCAGTTCTTC
CDR3: CASSPGLINEQFF

size: -
V: TRBV20-1
D: -
J: TRBJ1-6
DNA: TGCAGTGCTAGAGAGGGGGCGTCCTATAATTCACCCCTCCACTTT
CDR3: CSAREGASYNSPLHF

size: many
V: TRBV7-9
D: -
J: TRBJ1-1
DNA: TGTGCCAGCAGCTCCTCAGGGTTCCCTGAAGCTTTCTTT
CDR3: CASSSSGFPEAFF

size: many
V: TRBV12-3/TRBV12-4
D: -
J: TRBJ2-1
DNA: TGTGCCAGCGGGGAAATCCAGTTCTTC
CDR3: CASGEIQFF

size: many
V: TRBV5-4
D: TRBD1
J: TRBJ2-1
DNA: TGTGCCAGCCATACAGGGGGCGCAGGCAATGAGCAGTTCTTC
CDR3: CASHTGGAGNEQFF

size: many
V: TRBV7-9
D: -
J: TRBJ2-3
DNA: TGTGCCAGCAGCTACCCCACAGATACGCAGTATTTT
CDR3: CASSYPTDTQYF

size: -
V: TRBV11-2
D: TRBD1
J: TRBJ1-1
DNA: TGTGCCAGCAGCCGCAACTCCGGGACAGGGGAAGCTTTCTTT
CDR3: CASSRNSGTGEAFF

size: many
V: TRBV5-5
D: TRBD1
J: TRBJ2-4
DNA: TGTGCCAGCAGCTCATACAGGGGCACCGAGCAAAACATTCAGTACTTC
CDR3: CASSSYRGTEQNIQYF

size: -
V: TRBV19
D: TRBD2
J: TRBJ2-7
DNA: TGTGCCAGTAGTATAGATCGACTAGCGGGGGCCTCCTACAATGAGCAGTACTTC
CDR3: CASSIDRLAGASYNEQYF

size: many
V: TRBV30
D: TRBD1
J: TRBJ2-7
DNA: TGTGCCTGGAGCCGAGGACAGGATTGGTCCTACGAGCAGTACTTC
CDR3: CAWSRGQDWSYEQYF

size: many
V: TRBV5-1
D: -
J: TRBJ2-6
DNA: TGTGCCAGCAGCCTTGGGGGAGCCGGGGCCAACGTCCTGACTTTC
CDR3: CASSLGGAGANVLTF

size: -
V: TRBV6-2/TRBV6-3
D: -
J: TRBJ1-1
DNA: TGTGCCAGCAGTGCATTCTTAGGGAACACTGAAGCTTTCTTT
CDR3: CASSAFLGNTEAFF

size: many
V: TRBV28
D: TRBD2
J: TRBJ2-1
DNA: TGTGCCAGCAGTTCCTGGGGGACTACGCCCTACAATGAGCAGTTCTTC
CDR3: CASSSWGTTPYNEQFF

size: many
V: TRBV6-5
D: TRBD1
J: TRBJ2-7
DNA: TGCGCCAGCAGCCGGAGGCCAGGGGGCTCCTACGAGCAGTACTTC
CDR3: CASSRRPGGSYEQYF

size: many
V: TRBV29-1
D: -
J: TRBJ1-2
DNA: TGCAGCGTAGATCCGGACCCCTCGTTTGGCTACACCTTC
CDR3: CSVDPDPSFGYTF

size: many
V: TRBV7-2
D: -
J: TRBJ1-1
DNA: TGTGCCAGCAGTACGGGTGGGGAGAACACTGAAGCTTTCTTT
CDR3: CASSTGGENTEAFF

size: many
V: TRBV20-1
D: -
J: TRBJ1-1
DNA: TGCAGTGCTGCGGAGACAATACAGGGAACTGAAGCTTTCTTT
CDR3: CSAAETIQGTEAFF

size: many
V: TRBV15
D: TRBD1
J: TRBJ1-1
DNA: TGTGCCACCAGCAGCCGGGACAGTTTCACTGAAGCTTTCTTT
CDR3: CATSSRDSFTEAFF

size: -
V: TRBV6-1
D: -
J: TRBJ1-2
DNA: TGTGCCAGCAGTGAAGCGCGAAGGGGGGAATGGTATGGCTACACCTTC
CDR3: CASSEARRGEWYGYTF

size: few
V: TRBV19
D: -
J: TRBJ2-5
DNA: TGTGCCAGTAGTATGGGCGACGGAAAGCAAGAGACCCAGTACTTC
CDR3: CASSMGDGKQETQYF

size: many
V: TRBV27
D: -
J: TRBJ2-6
DNA: TGTGCCAGCAGTCTATCATTCGGTGCAGGTTCAGGGGCCAACGTCCTGACTTTC
CDR3: CASSLSFGAGSGANVLTF

size: many
V: TRBV3-1
D: -
J: TRBJ2-1
DNA: TGTGCCAGCAGCCAACAGTTAAGCTACGGTCAGTTCTTC
CDR3: CASSQQLSYGQFF

size: few
V: TRBV20-1
D: TRBD1
J: TRBJ2-7
DNA: TGCAGTGCCCCGAAGACAGGGTACGAGCAGTACTTC
CDR3: CSAPKTGYEQYF

size: few
V: TRBV12-3/TRBV12-4
D: -
J: TRBJ2-2
DNA: TGTGCCAGCAGTGTATCAGGGGTCCCCGGGGAGCTGTTTTTT
CDR3: CASSVSGVPGELFF

size: many
V: TRBV7-2
D: TRBD2
J: TRBJ2-7
DNA: TGTGCCAGCAGTGGTCGTAGCGGGGCCTCCTACGAGCAGTACTTC
CDR3: CASSGRSGASYEQYF

size: many
V: TRBV5-1
D: -
J: TRBJ1-1
DNA: TGCGCCAGCAGCTTCGGTCGGACGGGGTCTGTCAACACTGAAGCTTTCTTT
CDR3: CASSFGRTGSVNTEAFF

size: many
V: TRBV27
D: TRBD2
J: TRBJ2-7
DNA: TGTGCCAGCAGTCTTCGAGCGGGGGGGCCGAACGAGCAGTACTTC
CDR3: CASSLRAGGPNEQYF

size: many
V: TRBV20-1
D: -
J: TRBJ1-5
DNA: TGCAGTGTGGCCAGAAGCAATCAGCCCCAGCATTTT
CDR3: CSVARSNQPQHF

size: many
V: TRBV24-1
D: TRBD2
J: TRBJ2-1
DNA: TGTGCCACCAGTGATCCCCTAGCGGGTGCTGAGGGTAATGAGCAGTTCTTC
CDR3: CATSDPLAGAEGNEQFF

size: -
V: TRBV12-3/TRBV12-4
D: TRBD2
J: TRBJ2-3
DNA: TGTGCCAGCAGTTTAATTGCAGCGGGGGTGGATACGCAGTATTTT
CDR3: CASSLIAAGVDTQYF

size: many
V: TRBV28
D: -
J: TRBJ2-7
DNA: TGTGCCAGCAGCTTTCCCCCTTCCGTCGAGCAGTACTTC
CDR3: CASSFPPSVEQYF

size: many
V: TRBV5-1
D: -
J: TRBJ2-5
DNA: TGCGCCAGCAGCTTGGAAGGGGTTGGGGAGACCCAGTACTTC
CDR3: CASSLEGVGETQYF

size: -
V: TRBV3-1
D: -
J: TRBJ2-2
DNA: TGTGCCAGCAGCCAAGACCCCGGGACCACCGGGGAGCTGTTTTTT
CDR3: CASSQDPGTTGELFF

size: many
V: TRBV5-1
D: -
J: TRBJ2-5
DNA: TGCGCCAGCAGCTTTAACCGACGGCAAGAGACCCAGTACTTC
CDR3: CASSFNRRQETQYF

size: -
V: TRBV30
D: -
J: TRBJ2-7
DNA: TGTGCCTGGAGATCCCTTGAGGCAGGACGAACCTACGAGCAGTACTTC
CDR3: CAWRSLEAGRTYEQYF

size: many
V: TRBV6-2/TRBV6-3
D: TRBD1
J: TRBJ2-7
DNA: TGTGCCAGCAGTTACTCGATAGGACAGGTTTCTTCCGAGCAGTACTTC
CDR3: CASSYSIGQVSSEQYF